The rows below give T cell receptor beta chains drawn from one sample of a study of cytomegalovirus exposure and HLA in healthy donors. Assay used: immunoSEQ multiplex PCR; TCRdb lists only in-frame clones, some missing. The data contain approximately 170,000 clones, approximately 80% of them singletons. Sequencing used PBMCs. The source is a male donor in good health and CMV-seronegative. CDR3s include the opening cysteine and the closing phenylalanine or tryptophan. The order of the fields is J gene, V gene, clone size, D gene, CDR3 protein, CDR3 DNA. A D gene is named only where the DNA matches it firmly. Size is stated for part of the rows, as once, few or many counts, or as a class when the clone is expanded.

TRBJ1-1	TRBV18	NA	TRBD1	CASSPQTPGQGLDTEAFF	TGTGCCAGCTCACCACAGACGCCGGGACAGGGATTGGACACTGAAGCTTTCTTT
TRBJ1-2	TRBV14	NA	NA	CASSRDRYGYTF	TGTGCCAGCAGCCGAGACCGCTACGGCTACACCTTC
TRBJ1-1	TRBV27	NA	NA	CATIRNHRATEAFF	TGTGCCACCATTAGGAATCACAGGGCGACTGAAGCTTTCTTT
TRBJ1-5	TRBV27	NA	TRBD1	CASSRGTGYQPQHF	TGTGCCAGCAGTCGCGGGACAGGTTATCAGCCCCAGCATTTT
TRBJ2-2	TRBV19	NA	NA	CASSIGAGTGELFF	TGTGCCAGTAGTATAGGGGCGGGCACCGGGGAGCTGTTTTTT
TRBJ1-5	TRBV28	NA	NA	CASRGGVGNQPQHF	TGTGCCAGTCGAGGGGGAGTCGGCAATCAGCCCCAGCATTTT
TRBJ1-3	TRBV21-1	NA	NA	CASSKAKIGQGAPGNTIYF	TGTGCCAGCAGCAAAGCAAAAATTGGGCAGGGGGCGCCGGGAAACACCATATATTTT
TRBJ2-5	TRBV19	NA	TRBD2	CASSIRVGSGGETQYF	TGTGCCAGTAGTATTAGAGTTGGCTCCGGGGGGGAGACCCAGTACTTC
TRBJ2-3	TRBV4-1	NA	NA	CASSPGDTQYF	TGCGCCAGCAGCCCGGGGGATACGCAGTATTTT
TRBJ2-2	TRBV7-2	NA	TRBD2	CASTPGLAGFTGELFF	TGTGCCAGCACCCCTGGGCTAGCGGGGTTCACCGGGGAGCTGTTTTTT
TRBJ1-5	TRBV10-3	few	TRBD1	CAISESTGYQPQHF	TGTGCCATCAGTGAGTCGACAGGGTATCAGCCCCAGCATTTT
TRBJ2-2	TRBV7-3	NA	NA	CASSVRTLNTGELFF	TGTGCCAGCAGCGTAAGGACACTGAACACCGGGGAGCTGTTTTTT
TRBJ2-4	TRBV30	NA	TRBD1	CATTRGPHGWGKNIQYF	TGTGCCACAACCAGGGGGCCGCATGGCTGGGGGAAAAACATTCAGTACTTC
TRBJ2-7	TRBV29-1	NA	NA	CSVRTAGYEQYF	TGCAGCGTCAGGACAGCCGGCTACGAGCAGTACTTC
TRBJ2-5	TRBV11-2	NA	TRBD2	CASSDTSGSPETQYF	TGTGCCAGCAGCGACACTAGCGGGAGTCCGGAGACCCAGTACTTC
TRBJ2-5	TRBV5-4	NA	NA	CASSAGQLGQETQYF	TGTGCCAGCAGCGCGGGACAGCTGGGGCAAGAGACCCAGTACTTC
TRBJ1-3	TRBV19	NA	NA	CASRAVSSGNTIYF	TGTGCCAGTAGGGCAGTCTCCTCTGGAAACACCATATATTTT
TRBJ1-5	TRBV6-1	few	TRBD1	CASSEANRGHQPQHF	TGTGCCAGCAGTGAAGCAAACAGGGGGCATCAGCCCCAGCATTTT
TRBJ1-2	TRBV28	NA	TRBD1	CASSFPPGTDNYGYTF	TGTGCCAGCAGTTTTCCCCCCGGGACAGATAACTATGGCTACACCTTC
TRBJ1-1	TRBV10-2	NA	NA	CASSDRGNTEAFF	TGCGCCAGCAGTGACAGGGGGAACACTGAAGCTTTCTTT
TRBJ1-2	TRBV6-6	few	TRBD1	CASSPQGDGYTF	TGTGCCAGCAGCCCACAGGGGGATGGCTACACCTTC
TRBJ2-3	TRBV4-3	NA	NA	CASLRDTQYF	TGCGCCAGTTTGAGAGATACGCAGTATTTT
TRBJ2-1	TRBV5-1	NA	TRBD1	CASSLLQGTYNEQFF	TGCGCCAGCAGCTTGTTACAGGGGACATACAATGAGCAGTTCTTC
TRBJ2-7	TRBV5-1	once	NA	CASSFEAGSYEQYF	TGCGCCAGCAGCTTTGAAGCGGGCTCCTACGAGCAGTACTTC
TRBJ2-5	TRBV6-5	NA	TRBD1	CASRGTGFLETQYF	TGTGCCAGCAGGGGGACAGGGTTCCTAGAGACCCAGTACTTC
TRBJ1-6	TRBV28	NA	TRBD1	CASNTGTAFHSPLHF	TGTGCCAGCAATACCGGGACAGCTTTTCATTCACCCCTCCACTTT
TRBJ2-3	TRBV14	NA	TRBD2	CASSQARSRLAVTDTQYF	TGTGCCAGCAGCCAAGCCCGCTCGCGACTAGCGGTCACAGATACGCAGTATTTT
TRBJ1-1	TRBV7-2	NA	NA	CASSPTGNTEAFF	TGTGCCAGCAGCCCCACAGGGAACACTGAAGCTTTCTTT